This T cell receptor (beta chain) is drawn from a study of cytomegalovirus exposure and HLA in healthy donors. General study findings and limits: TRBV6-2, TRBV6-3 and some other V segments were unresolvable in 87-base-pair reads. In a later analysis, HLA-associated beta chains showed higher expansion and lower generation probabilities than comparable chains. Likely technical artifact: a cluster of highly shared sequence variants.

This clone has just a few counts. Its antigen remains unidentified. The PCR had 60 Vbeta and 13 Jbeta primers. Generated by immunoSEQ multiplex PCR, the TCRdb table keeps only in-frame clones and is missing some. The sample carries about 190,000 clones, 77% recorded once. Trimming at V came to 5 bases and at J to 5 bases, leaving 12 bases not matched to a gene. This CDR3 has 16 residues. Germline V gives CDR1 MDHEN, CDR2 SYDVKM. J is TRBJ2-5 and V is TRBV28; 9 nucleotides align to TRBD2. The TCR sequence derives from a woman aged 25 to 39 in good health and CMV-seropositive. The sample comprised PBMCs. The CDR3 DNA sequence: TGTGCCAGCAGTCCCGGGATAGCGGGGGCTGGGGAGACCCAGTACTTC. Amino acids: CASSPGIAGAGETQYF.